A selection of T cell receptor beta chains follows, all from one sample in a study of graft-versus-host responses after intestinal transplantation. The repertoire was sequenced with immunoSEQ multiplex PCR; TCRdb's copy has only in-frame clones and lacks some. The sample records around 110,000 clones, about 92% being singletons. These receptors' antigens are unknown. The specimen was unstimulated CD4+ T cells sorted from spleen or lymph node cells, collected before transplant. The receptors were sampled from a human donor who was the organ donor for an intestinal transplant. The CDR3 runs from the conserved cysteine through the conserved F or W. The D gene is left open where the match is weak. The size entry is marked missing in some rows and otherwise reads once, few, many or a size class.

D: .; size: .; V: TRBV6-5; J: TRBJ1-1; DNA: TGTGCCAGCTTAGAGGGGCCGGGGACTGAAGCTTTCTTT; CDR3: CASLEGPGTEAFF
D: TRBD1; size: .; V: TRBV6-5; J: TRBJ1-1; DNA: TGTGCCAGCAGTGTGAGGGGGCACCCGAACACTGAAGCTTTCTTT; CDR3: CASSVRGHPNTEAFF
D: TRBD1; size: .; V: TRBV4-3; J: TRBJ2-7; DNA: TGCGCCAGCAGCCATGGGACAGGGCGGACTCCGAGCTCCTACGAGCAGTACTTC; CDR3: CASSHGTGRTPSSYEQYF
D: .; size: .; V: TRBV6-1; J: TRBJ1-1; DNA: TGTGCCAGCCGGGCAGGGGTTAGGCCTGAAGCTTTCTTT; CDR3: CASRAGVRPEAFF
D: .; size: .; V: TRBV2; J: TRBJ1-5; DNA: TGTGCCAGCAGTGAGTCAGTCCATCAGCCCCAGCATTTT; CDR3: CASSESVHQPQHF
D: TRBD1; size: once; V: TRBV7-2; J: TRBJ2-7; DNA: TGTGCCAGCAGCTTGACGGACAGGGCCACCTACGAGCAGTACTTC; CDR3: CASSLTDRATYEQYF
D: .; size: once; V: TRBV30; J: TRBJ1-2; DNA: TGTGCCTGGAACGTTCAGGGTTATGGCTACACCTTC; CDR3: CAWNVQGYGYTF
D: TRBD2; size: .; V: TRBV5-1; J: TRBJ2-5; DNA: TGCGCCAGCAGCTTGGAGCCTAGCGGACAAGAGACCCAGTACTTC; CDR3: CASSLEPSGQETQYF
D: .; size: .; V: TRBV19; J: TRBJ1-4; DNA: TGTGCCAGTAGTATTTCCCCCAATTCGGGGGATTGGGCAACTAATGAAAAACTGTTTTTT; CDR3: CASSISPNSGDWATNEKLFF
D: .; size: .; V: TRBV6-1; J: TRBJ2-3; DNA: TGTGCCAGCAGTGATAGGGGGGTCACAGATACGCAGTATTTT; CDR3: CASSDRGVTDTQYF
D: .; size: .; V: TRBV5-1; J: TRBJ1-4; DNA: TGCGCCAGCAGCTTGACAGGGACTAATGAAAAACTGTTTTTT; CDR3: CASSLTGTNEKLFF
D: .; size: .; V: TRBV7-8; J: TRBJ1-1; DNA: TGTGCCAGCAGCGCCCCCCGGGAGAACACTGAAGCTTTCTTT; CDR3: CASSAPRENTEAFF
D: TRBD1; size: .; V: TRBV5-1; J: TRBJ2-7; DNA: TGCGCCAGCAGCTCGACAGGGTACGGCTACGAGCAGTACTTC; CDR3: CASSSTGYGYEQYF
D: .; size: .; V: TRBV7-2; J: TRBJ2-3; DNA: TGTGCCAGCACCAAACCGGGCACAGATACGCAGTATTTT; CDR3: CASTKPGTDTQYF
D: .; size: .; V: TRBV28; J: TRBJ1-1; DNA: TGTGCCAGCCATCCGAGGAACACTGAAGCTTTCTTT; CDR3: CASHPRNTEAFF
D: TRBD1; size: once; V: TRBV6-1; J: TRBJ2-7; DNA: TGTGCCAGCAGTCCCACCGGGACAGTTTACGACGAGCAGTACTTC; CDR3: CASSPTGTVYDEQYF
D: TRBD2; size: .; V: TRBV30; J: TRBJ2-1; DNA: TGTGCCTGGAGTAGGGGGACTAGCGGGAGCTCCTACAATGAGCAGTTCTTC; CDR3: CAWSRGTSGSSYNEQFF
D: TRBD2; size: .; V: TRBV7-9; J: TRBJ2-1; DNA: TGTGCCAGCAGACAACCGACTAGCGGGAGTGGTGATGAGCAGTTCTTC; CDR3: CASRQPTSGSGDEQFF
D: .; size: .; V: TRBV6-1; J: TRBJ2-5; DNA: TGTGCCAGCAGTGCCCTTGGGGGGCGGGAGACCCAGTACTTC; CDR3: CASSALGGRETQYF
D: TRBD2; size: .; V: TRBV7-2; J: TRBJ2-7; DNA: TGTGCCAGCAGCCTGGGGACTAGTAACTACGAGCAGTACTTC; CDR3: CASSLGTSNYEQYF
D: .; size: .; V: TRBV29-1; J: TRBJ1-3; DNA: TGCAGCGTCCTCATAGCCGGAAACACCATATATTTT; CDR3: CSVLIAGNTIYF
D: TRBD1; size: once; V: TRBV7-8; J: TRBJ1-3; DNA: TGTGCCAGCGCAAACAAACCGGGACAGAGCTCTGGAAACACCATATATTTT; CDR3: CASANKPGQSSGNTIYF
D: .; size: .; V: TRBV5-1; J: TRBJ1-2; DNA: TGCGCCAGCAGCTTCCAGGGCCAGGGCTACACCTTC; CDR3: CASSFQGQGYTF
D: .; size: .; V: TRBV11-2; J: TRBJ1-5; DNA: TGTGCCAGCAGCTTAGATACGGTCCAGCCCCAGCATTTT; CDR3: CASSLDTVQPQHF
D: TRBD1; size: .; V: TRBV6-5; J: TRBJ1-4; DNA: TGTGCCAGCAGGCCCGGGACAGGGGTGGGGAAACTGTTTTTT; CDR3: CASRPGTGVGKLFF
D: TRBD2; size: once; V: TRBV11-2; J: TRBJ2-7; DNA: TGTGCCAGCAGCTTACGGACTAGCGGTATGTTGGGTTTCTACGAGCAGTACTTC; CDR3: CASSLRTSGMLGFYEQYF
D: TRBD2; size: .; V: TRBV9; J: TRBJ2-3; DNA: TGTGCCAGCAGCAAAAACGAGAGACCGGGAGGGCCGGGCACAGATACGCAGTATTTT; CDR3: CASSKNERPGGPGTDTQYF
D: .; size: .; V: TRBV4-1; J: TRBJ1-4; DNA: TGCGCCAGCAGCCAAGGGGGACTTATTAATGAAAAACTGTTTTTT; CDR3: CASSQGGLINEKLFF
D: .; size: .; V: TRBV25-1; J: TRBJ2-1; DNA: TGTGCCAGCAGCCCACCGAGGGGGTCGTGGAATGAGCAGTTCTTC; CDR3: CASSPPRGSWNEQFF
D: .; size: .; V: TRBV7-2; J: TRBJ2-1; DNA: TGTGCCAGCAGCCCCTTACGGTTATCCTACAATGAGCAGTTCTTC; CDR3: CASSPLRLSYNEQFF
D: .; size: .; V: TRBV4-3; J: TRBJ2-3; DNA: TGCGCCAGCAGCCAAGATCTCGTTAGCACAGATACGCAGTATTTT; CDR3: CASSQDLVSTDTQYF
D: .; size: .; V: TRBV6-6; J: TRBJ1-2; DNA: TGTGCCAGCAGTTACGAAGTGGACTATGGCTACACCTTC; CDR3: CASSYEVDYGYTF
D: TRBD2; size: .; V: TRBV29-1; J: TRBJ2-5; DNA: TGCAGCCCCCGGGGGGGAGAGACCCAGTACTTC; CDR3: CSPRGGETQYF
D: TRBD2; size: .; V: TRBV29-1; J: TRBJ2-1; DNA: TGCAGCGCCCGAACTAGCGGCTCCTACAATGAGCAGTTCTTC; CDR3: CSARTSGSYNEQFF
D: .; size: once; V: TRBV21-1; J: TRBJ2-3; DNA: TGTGCCAGCAGCAAAGCCCGGCGGGCTAGCACAGATACGCAGTATTTT; CDR3: CASSKARRASTDTQYF
D: TRBD2; size: .; V: TRBV28; J: TRBJ2-2; DNA: TGTGCCAGCAGGGCCGTAGCGGGAAGCACCGGGGAGCTGTTTTTT; CDR3: CASRAVAGSTGELFF
D: .; size: .; V: TRBV15; J: TRBJ1-4; DNA: TGTGCCACCAGCAGAGACGACCCGTCGAATGAAAAACTGTTTTTT; CDR3: CATSRDDPSNEKLFF
D: TRBD1; size: .; V: TRBV19; J: TRBJ1-1; DNA: TGTGCCAGTAGTCCCCAGGGGGTGGGTACTGAAGCTTTCTTT; CDR3: CASSPQGVGTEAFF
D: .; size: .; V: TRBV5-5; J: TRBJ2-7; DNA: TGTGCCAGCAGCTTGGCTTGGGGTCTTCTCGAGCAGTACTTC; CDR3: CASSLAWGLLEQYF
D: .; size: .; V: TRBV7-3; J: TRBJ1-1; DNA: TGTGCCAGCAGCTCTGAGGGGGGGAACACTGAAGCTTTCTTT; CDR3: CASSSEGGNTEAFF
D: .; size: once; V: TRBV6-1; J: TRBJ1-2; DNA: TGTGCCAGCAGTAGCTCCTCTAGGCAGTTAAGTGGCTACACCTTC; CDR3: CASSSSSRQLSGYTF
D: .; size: .; V: TRBV30; J: TRBJ1-2; DNA: TGTGCCTGGAGTGGAGGTTTCGGGGGCGGTGGCTACACCTTC; CDR3: CAWSGGFGGGGYTF
D: TRBD1; size: .; V: TRBV4-2; J: TRBJ1-4; DNA: TGTGCCAGCAGCCCCTCCGGACAGGGGACAGGAAAACTGTTTTTT; CDR3: CASSPSGQGTGKLFF
D: TRBD2; size: .; V: TRBV4-1; J: TRBJ2-2; DNA: TGCGCCAGCAGCAGGCCTATCGGGGGGAGGGTGCCCGGGGAGCTGTTTTTT; CDR3: CASSRPIGGRVPGELFF
D: .; size: once; V: TRBV28; J: TRBJ1-5; DNA: TGTGCCAGCAGTGAGTGGTTGCTTCAGCCCCAGCATTTT; CDR3: CASSEWLLQPQHF
D: .; size: .; V: TRBV6-9; J: TRBJ2-7; DNA: TGTGCCAGCAGCCGGGACACTACCTACGAGCAGTACTTC; CDR3: CASSRDTTYEQYF
D: TRBD2; size: .; V: TRBV2; J: TRBJ2-7; DNA: TGTGCCAGCATTCAGGGTTCCGGGACTAGCGGGAGTGGGGAGCAGTACTTC; CDR3: CASIQGSGTSGSGEQYF
D: TRBD1; size: .; V: TRBV7-9; J: TRBJ2-5; DNA: TGTGCCAGCAGCAGGGAGAGACAGGGCCTGGAGACCCAGTACTTC; CDR3: CASSRERQGLETQYF
D: .; size: .; V: TRBV5-4; J: TRBJ2-2; DNA: TGTGCCAGCAGTCCCGGGACCGAGACCGGGGAGCTGTTTTTT; CDR3: CASSPGTETGELFF
D: .; size: .; V: TRBV7-9; J: TRBJ1-1; DNA: TGTGCCAGCAGCTCCAGCCGTTTTATGAACACTGAAGCTTTCTTT; CDR3: CASSSSRFMNTEAFF
D: TRBD2; size: .; V: TRBV4-1; J: TRBJ2-3; DNA: TGCGCCAGCAGCCAGATAGCGGGAGTAGAGGATACGCAGTATTTT; CDR3: CASSQIAGVEDTQYF